These T cell receptor beta chains were read from a single sample in a study of T-cell memory formation after mild COVID-19. TCRdb processed the 5' RACE reads anew with MiXCR; each CDR3 protein has one entry. The top ten clones hold under 15% of a sample with under 450,000 distinct CDR3 sequences, about a quarter of them seen once. The specimen sequenced was PBMCs or a T cell subset sorted from them (not recorded which). These receptors were taken from an adult woman who had mild COVID-19 (a few samples of this study predate the infection). Cell type and time point are not known. Each CDR3 is given with its conserved first and last residue. Fields, in order: D gene, clone size, CDR3 length, J gene, V gene, CDR3 DNA, CDR3 protein. A D gene is named only where the DNA matches it firmly. The size field is filled for only some rows; it gives once, few, many or a size class.

-,-,12,TRBJ2-2,TRBV25-1,TGTGCCAGCAGTGAATTGGCTTACCCGCTGTTTTTT,CASSELAYPLFF
-,-,13,TRBJ1-1,TRBV5-4,TGTGCCAGCAGCTTGCGGCCCCAGCCTGAAGCTTTCTTT,CASSLRPQPEAFF
TRBD1,-,15,TRBJ1-2,TRBV4-2,TGTGCCAGCAGCCAAGATCCGGACAGGCCCTATGGCTACACCTTC,CASSQDPDRPYGYTF
TRBD1,few,14,TRBJ1-1,TRBV24-1,TGTGCCACCAGGGGAAACAGGGGGCACACTGAAGCTTTCTTT,CATRGNRGHTEAFF
-,-,16,TRBJ1-2,TRBV27,TGTGCCAGCAGTCCAAAACGCCGGACCGCGGACTATGGCTACACCTTC,CASSPKRRTADYGYTF
TRBD1,-,18,TRBJ2-7,TRBV14,TGTGCCAGCAGCCAAGATTATCCCCCGGGACAGGGCCCCTACGAGCAGTACTTC,CASSQDYPPGQGPYEQYF
TRBD2,-,14,TRBJ2-1,TRBV12-3/TRBV12-4,TGTGCCAGCAGATTAGCGGGAGGGACAAACGAGCAGTTCTTC,CASRLAGGTNEQFF
TRBD2,-,15,TRBJ2-1,TRBV9,TGTGCCAGCAGCGGGACTAGCGGACCCGAGTATGAGCAGTTCTTC,CASSGTSGPEYEQFF
-,many,12,TRBJ1-2,TRBV10-3,TGTGCCATCAGTGAGTCAGATTATGGCTACACCTTC,CAISESDYGYTF
-,many,14,TRBJ2-7,TRBV7-3,TGTGCCAGCAGCCCAACTGGTGGCGGCTACGAGCAGTACTTC,CASSPTGGGYEQYF
-,-,13,TRBJ2-7,TRBV12-3/TRBV12-4,TGTGCCAGCAACTCGGGAGTGGGCGACGAGCAGTACTTC,CASNSGVGDEQYF
-,many,16,TRBJ2-3,TRBV18,TGTGCCAGCTCACCAAAGGGATTACGAAGCACAGATACGCAGTATTTT,CASSPKGLRSTDTQYF
-,few,15,TRBJ2-3,TRBV10-3,TGTGCCATCAGTCGGACAGTGCACGACACAGATACGCAGTATTTT,CAISRTVHDTDTQYF
TRBD1,-,17,TRBJ2-5,TRBV15,TGTGCCACCAGCACTTCGGGACAGGGTTTTAGGCGGGAGACCCAGTACTTC,CATSTSGQGFRRETQYF
-,-,15,TRBJ1-1,TRBV7-2,TGTGCCAGCAGCTTCAGGGGTTTGAGTAGGACTGAAGCTTTCTTT,CASSFRGLSRTEAFF
-,-,16,TRBJ2-3,TRBV4-1,TGCGCCAGCAGCCAAGCGGAGCAGTTCAGCACAGATACGCAGTATTTT,CASSQAEQFSTDTQYF
-,many,16,TRBJ2-1,TRBV18,TGTGCCAGCTCACCAGTCGACAGGACCTCCTACAATGAGCAGTTCTTC,CASSPVDRTSYNEQFF
-,-,15,TRBJ1-4,TRBV18,TGTGCCAGCTCATCGGACGGTGCAACTAATGAAAAACTGTTTTTT,CASSSDGATNEKLFF
TRBD1,-,16,TRBJ1-2,TRBV20-1,TGCAGTGCTAGCCGCGGACAGGGGGCGTCCAGCTATGGCTACACCTTC,CSASRGQGASSYGYTF
TRBD1,-,14,TRBJ2-3,TRBV24-1,TGTGCCACCAGTGATACAGGGGCACGGGATACGCAGTATTTT,CATSDTGARDTQYF
-,-,15,TRBJ2-7,TRBV5-6,TGTGCCAGCAGCCGGCGACTACCGGCCACCTACGAGCAGTACTTC,CASSRRLPATYEQYF
-,-,15,TRBJ2-5,TRBV20-1,TGCAGTGCTAGAGCTGGGACGGAGAGCCAAGAGACCCAGTACTTC,CSARAGTESQETQYF
-,-,15,TRBJ1-1,TRBV9,TGTGCCAGCAGCCCCGGGCTGATCGCGAACACTGAAGCTTTCTTT,CASSPGLIANTEAFF
-,-,16,TRBJ1-5,TRBV3-1,TGTGCCAGCAGCCAAGGGGGAGCCTATAGCAATCAGCCCCAGCATTTT,CASSQGGAYSNQPQHF
TRBD1,few,15,TRBJ2-1,TRBV29-1,TGCAGCGTTTCGACGGACAGGTCCCTTATAGGTGAGCAGTTCTTC,CSVSTDRSLIGEQFF
TRBD1,-,14,TRBJ1-2,TRBV20-1,TGCAGTGCCACGACGGGGACAGAAGGCTATGGCTACACCTTC,CSATTGTEGYGYTF
-,-,14,TRBJ2-7,TRBV19,TGTGCCAGTAGTTCGGCAGGGGAGACCTACGAGCAGTACTTC,CASSSAGETYEQYF
-,-,15,TRBJ1-2,TRBV13,TGTGCCAGCAGCCCAACCAACGGACAGAGATTTGGCTACACCTTC,CASSPTNGQRFGYTF
-,-,14,TRBJ1-1,TRBV9,TGTGCCAGCAGCGTAGGTGGTTGGAACACTGAAGCTTTCTTT,CASSVGGWNTEAFF
-,-,15,TRBJ2-3,TRBV12-3/TRBV12-4,TGTGCCAGCAGTCAAGGGGGAGGGGGAAAGAGGGCGCAGTATTTT,CASSQGGGGKRAQYF
-,few,16,TRBJ2-2,TRBV7-9,TGTGCCAGCAGTAACCGACGGGGCGGGCAGACCGGGGAGCTGTTTTTT,CASSNRRGGQTGELFF
-,-,13,TRBJ1-1,TRBV2,TGTGCCAGCACAAATGGACTGAACACTGAAGCTTTCTTT,CASTNGLNTEAFF
-,-,12,TRBJ2-5,TRBV6-2/TRBV6-3,TGTGCCAGCAGCCGCAGGCGCGAGACCCAGTACTTC,CASSRRRETQYF
-,-,14,TRBJ1-3,TRBV5-1,TGCGCCAGCAGCGAAGGGACACTAGGAAACACCATATATTTT,CASSEGTLGNTIYF
TRBD2,few,19,TRBJ2-1,TRBV5-1,TGCGCCAGCAGCTTGCTCCTAGCGGGAGGGCCGAGGGAGGATAATGAGCAGTTCTTC,CASSLLLAGGPREDNEQFF
-,-,13,TRBJ2-1,TRBV11-2,TGTGCCAGCAGCTTAGATAATTGGGGACTTGCGTTCTTC,CASSLDNWGLAFF
-,-,18,TRBJ2-1,TRBV7-8,TGTGCCAGCAGCTTAGCGCATCGTCCCAGCGCGTATGAGGATGAGCAGTTCTTC,CASSLAHRPSAYEDEQFF
TRBD1,few,15,TRBJ2-2,TRBV12-3/TRBV12-4,TGTGCCAGCAGAAAAATGACAGGGAGAGGCGGGGAGCTGTTTTTT,CASRKMTGRGGELFF
-,-,14,TRBJ1-1,TRBV3-1,TGTGCCAGCAGCCAAGACAAAGTGAACACTGAAGCTTTCTTT,CASSQDKVNTEAFF
-,few,15,TRBJ1-2,TRBV19,TGTGCCAGTAGCACCCCCGGTGGAGGAGGCTATGGCTACACCTTC,CASSTPGGGGYGYTF